This T cell receptor beta chain was captured in a study of control samples from healthy donors and cancer patients. Data came from immunoSEQ multiplex PCR; TCRdb stores just in-frame clones and leaves some out. The sample records just under 150,000 clones, about 91% being singletons. This receptor was identified in a man between 25 and 39 years old in good health. Input material: blood.

CDR3 DNA sequence: TGTGCCAGCAGCTTGGGACTAGCCACAGATACGCAGTATTTT. Amino acid sequence: CASSLGLATDTQYF. The chain has TRBV5-8 and TRBJ2-3; TRBD2 matches at 7 bases. J lost 2 bases, V lost 0 bases, and 0 bases had no gene match. The CDR3 runs 14 residues. Germline CDR1 is SGHTS and CDR2 is YDEGEE.